Listed here are 21 T cell receptor beta chains from one sample, sequenced in a study of CD8 T cells in Susac syndrome. The authors reverse transcribed roughly 0.5 to 1 ug RNA with random hexamers. TCRdb re-derived calls from the immunoSEQ multiplex PCR reads in MiXCR, one entry per CDR3 protein. The sample lists approximately 130,000 distinct CDR3 sequences, roughly 94% occurring once. Material: CD4+ T cells from PBMCs. The receptors come from a human donor in good health.

This clonotype was seen more than once but under ten times. This chain connects TRBV4-1 to TRBJ2-3; D is unclear. CDR1 is MGHRA, CDR2 YSYEKL, per germline. V dropped 0 bases and J dropped 2 bases, with 9 bases sitting between them. The CDR3 runs 15 residues. CDR3 residues: CASSQESDLTDTQYF. CDR3 coding DNA: TGCGCCAGCAGCCAAGAATCTGACCTCACAGATACGCAGTATTTT.

This chain joins TRBV7-2 and TRBJ2-7; no definite D call. The germline V gene encodes CDR1 SGHTA and CDR2 FQGNSA. The CDR3 runs to 18 residues. Trimming took 3 bases from V and 7 from J, leaving 28 bases between them. In DNA form, the CDR3 reads TGTGCCAGCAGCTTGGTCAGCCTAGTTGTGGGTACCCCGGGTGAGCAGTACTTC. It yields the protein CASSLVSLVVGTPGEQYF. The full variable domain, its missing parts supplied by reference TRBV7-2 and TRBJ2-7, is GAGVSQSPSNKVTEKGKDVELRCDPISGHTALYWYRQSLGQGLEFLIYFQGNSAPDKSGLPSDRFSAERTGGSVSTLTIQRTQQEDSAVYLCASSLVSLVVGTPGEQYFGPGTRLTVT.

The chain links TRBV5-1 to TRBJ2-5, with 7 bases aligning to TRBD1. V lost 4 bases to trimming and J lost 2 bases; unmatched junction nucleotides: 5. CDR1 and CDR2 from the germline V gene are SGHRS and YFSETQ. The CDR3 is 14 residues long. The CDR3 nucleotides are TGCGCCAGCAGCCTGCCGGGACAGCAAGAGACCCAGTACTTC. It translates to CASSLPGQQETQYF. Based on the CDR3 plus reference TRBV5-1 and TRBJ2-5, the full variable domain is KAGVTQTPRYLIKTRGQQVTLSCSPISGHRSVSWYQQTPGQGLQFLFEYFSETQRNKGNFPGRFSGRQFSNSRSEMNVSTLELGDSALYLCASSLPGQQETQYFGPGTRLLVL.

This sequence joins TRBV30 and TRBJ1-3, with D unclear. V was clipped by 3 bases and J by 0 bases, with 3 bases between them. CDR1 is GTSNPN, CDR2 SVGIG, per germline (reference sequence). The CDR3 sequence is 12 residues long. CDR3 protein: CAWSSSGNTIYF. CDR3 nucleotide sequence: TGTGCCTGGAGCTCCTCTGGAAACACCATATATTTT.

The V call is TRBV18, the J call TRBJ2-3; TRBD2 matches 11 bases. Trimming at V came to 3 bases and at J to 6 bases, leaving 2 bases not matched to a gene. Germline assignment: CDR1 KGHSH and CDR2 LQKENI. The length of the CDR3 is 14 residues. The CDR3 protein is CASSPSGRADTQYF. CDR3 in DNA: TGTGCCAGCTCACCTAGCGGGAGGGCCGATACGCAGTATTTT.

The chain employs TRBV27 and TRBJ1-5, with a possible D match to TRBD1 (5 bases). This CDR3 has 13 amino acids. Looked up from germline, CDR1 is MNHEY and CDR2 is SMNVEV (reference sequence). The V gene lost 8 bases and the J gene lost 5 bases, with 13 bases spanning the gap. The CDR3 DNA sequence: TGTGCCAGCCAAATGCGGGGGGATCAGCCCCAGCATTTT. Its protein product is CASQMRGDQPQHF.

The V call is TRBV12-3 or TRBV12-4, the J call TRBJ2-7; maybe TRBD2 (5 bases). There are 15 residues in the CDR3. V lost 4 bases and J 4 bases, leaving 17 bases between the germline ends. In DNA, the CDR3 is TGTGCCAGCAGTTCCCCCGGCGGGTGGGTGTACGAGCAGTACTTC. This gives the protein CASSSPGGWVYEQYF.

The V gene is TRBV4-2, the J gene TRBJ2-2, with D tentatively TRBD1 (5 bases). Trimming took 0 bases from V and 7 from J, leaving 15 bases between them. The CDR3 consists of 16 residues. Germline values: CDR1 LGHNA, CDR2 YNFKEQ. The CDR3 nucleotides read TGTGCCAGCAGCCAAGACCAGGGAAAACGTGGCGGGGAGCTGTTTTTT. This codes for CASSQDQGKRGGELFF.

The chain links TRBV30 to TRBJ1-6; weak D call: TRBD1 (5 bases). The CDR3 runs 13 residues. V was pared by 2 bases and J by 9 bases, with 11 bases between. Germline loops: CDR1 GTSNPN, CDR2 SVGIG (reference sequence). The CDR3 sequence is CAWSRQGLSPLHF. The CDR3 DNA is TGTGCCTGGAGTCGGCAGGGCCTTTCACCCCTCCACTTT.

CDR3 bases: TGTGCCAGCAGCCCAAACTCGGGACAGGGGGCGGGTGAGCAGTACTTC. It codes for CASSPNSGQGAGEQYF. This chain connects TRBV7-6 to TRBJ2-7, with 12 bases identical to TRBD1. The germline gives CDR1 SGHVS, CDR2 FNYEAQ. CDR3 length: 16 amino acids. After removal of 5 bases from V and 7 bases from J, the junction contained 12 bases not matched to a gene.

This chain links TRBV12-3 or TRBV12-4 with TRBJ2-3, with 15 bases that match TRBD2. With V trimmed by 3 bases and J by 7 bases, 2 bases remained unmatched. This CDR3 has 15 amino acids. The CDR3 sequence: CASSLGLAGGNTQYF. CDR3 coding DNA: TGTGCCAGCAGTTTGGGACTAGCGGGAGGCAATACGCAGTATTTT.

The CDR3 region is CASSGGPGVSNQPQHF. CDR3 DNA sequence: TGTGCCAGCAGTGGAGGCCCGGGGGTTAGCAATCAGCCCCAGCATTTT. This chain connects TRBV6-1 to TRBJ1-5; maybe TRBD1 (5 bases). There are 16 residues in the CDR3. V was cut by 4 bases and J by 0 bases, with 13 bases left in between. CDR1 MNHNS and CDR2 SASEGT come from the germline V gene.

The gene calls are TRBV6-1 and TRBJ2-2, with 11 bases aligning to TRBD2. With V trimmed by 6 bases and J by 3 bases, 6 bases remained unmatched. The germline CDR1 and CDR2 sequences are MNHNS and SASEGT. The length of the CDR3 is 16 residues. The chain's CDR3 is CASRSGTSGYTGELFF. CDR3 DNA: TGTGCCAGCAGGTCGGGGACTAGCGGATACACCGGGGAGCTGTTTTTT.

V is TRBV7-6 and J is TRBJ2-3; possible D gene TRBD2, 7 bases. The CDR3 totals 15 residues. The germline V gene has CDR1 SGHVS and CDR2 FNYEAQ. V was cut by 5 bases and J by 1 base, with 13 bases left in between. The CDR3 bases are TGTGCCAGCAGCCCCTTGGGGGGGCGCACAGATACGCAGTATTTT. Its translation: CASSPLGGRTDTQYF.

This chain connects TRBV14 to TRBJ2-7; D remains unclear. In germline, CDR1 is SGHDN, CDR2 FVKESK. The CDR3 runs 13 residues. Trimming left V 1 base short and J 2 bases short, with 6 bases between. The CDR3 nucleotides are TGTGCCAGCAGCCAAGGGGTCCCCTACGAGCAGTACTTC. Amino acid sequence: CASSQGVPYEQYF.

The CDR3: CASSGGTAFYGYTF. The CDR3 DNA is TGTGCCAGCAGCGGAGGGACAGCCTTTTATGGCTACACCTTC. This rearrangement joins TRBV7-2 to TRBJ1-2, with TRBD1 identical over 7 bases. CDR3 size: 14 residues. Per germline, CDR1 SGHTA and CDR2 FQGNSA. V was clipped by 5 bases and J by 5 bases; unmatched bases: 8.

The rearrangement links TRBV30 to TRBJ2-1, with a tentative D call TRBD2 (5 bases). CDR3 length: 13 residues. Germline CDR1 is GTSNPN and CDR2 is SVGIG (reference sequence). V was cut by 0 bases and J by 10 bases, with 13 bases left in between. DNA for the CDR3: TGTGCCTGGAGTGTACATGAGCGGACCGAGCAGTTCTTC. It translates to CAWSVHERTEQFF. Filled out from reference TRBV30 and TRBJ2-1, the complete variable domain reads SQTIHQWPATLVQPVGSPLSLECTVEGTSNPNLYWYRQAAGRGLQLLFYSVGIGQISSEVPQNLSASRPQDRQFILSSKKLLLSDSGFYLCAWSVHERTEQFFGPGTRLTVL.

The chain couples TRBV7-2 to TRBJ1-2; D might be TRBD1 (5 bases). Germline V lookup: CDR1 SGHTA, CDR2 FQGNSA. This CDR3 is built from 15 residues. Trimming shortened V by 2 bases and J by 8 bases, and 18 bases separated the two germline ends. CDR3 residues: CASSLTGRERYGYTF. CDR3 DNA: TGTGCCAGCAGCTTAACCGGCAGGGAAAGATACGGCTACACCTTC. Full variable domain (rest looked up from reference TRBV7-2 and TRBJ1-2): GAGVSQSPSNKVTEKGKDVELRCDPISGHTALYWYRQSLGQGLEFLIYFQGNSAPDKSGLPSDRFSAERTGGSVSTLTIQRTQQEDSAVYLCASSLTGRERYGYTFGSGTRLTVV.

This chain joins TRBV7-2 and TRBJ2-2, with D unresolved. Germline CDR1 and CDR2: SGHTA and FQGNSA. Between the trimmed V and J ends, which lost 5 bases and 4 bases, there was a span of 14 bases. The CDR3 totals 15 residues. The CDR3 DNA reads TGTGCCAGCAGCCCGGACGTTATGGTCACCGGGGAGCTGTTTTTT. This translates into CASSPDVMVTGELFF.

The chain links TRBV15 to TRBJ2-7; 9 positions match TRBD1. V was pared by 1 base and J by 7 bases, with 5 bases of the junction left unmatched. This CDR3 spans 14 amino acids. From germline, CDR1 is LNHNV and CDR2 YYDKDF (reference sequence). This chain's CDR3 is CATSRGTGAEEQYF. The CDR3 region has the DNA TGTGCCACCAGCAGAGGGACAGGGGCGGAGGAGCAGTACTTC.

This clonotype occurred once. This sequence joins TRBV6-2 or TRBV6-3 and TRBJ2-5, with TRBD1 matching over 12 bases. Trimming at V came to 0 bases and at J to 5 bases, leaving 7 bases not matched to a gene. The CDR3 length is 17 residues. Germline loops: CDR1 MNHEY, CDR2 SVGEGT. In nucleotides, the CDR3 is TGTGCCAGCAGTTACTCGCTTGGGACAGGGGGCCAGGAGACCCAGTACTTC. Its translation is CASSYSLGTGGQETQYF.